These 24 T cell receptor beta chains were sequenced from one sample in a study of T cells expressing NK-cell markers. TCRdb reprocessed the 5' RACE reads, keeping one entry per CDR3 protein, no DNA. This specimen shows 150,000 to 180,000 distinct CDR3 sequences; the ten leading clones hold around a third. Source material: blood T cells: a sorted CD56 or NKG2C T cell subset, CD4+ or CD8+ T cells, or bulk PBMC T cells (not recorded which). All receptors derive from a woman between 50 and 59 years old in good health.

J is TRBJ2-1 and V is TRBV12-5; TCRdb's assignment of TRBD1 cannot be checked, as there is no DNA. The germline V gene encodes CDR1 LGHNT and CDR2 FRNRAP. CDR3 size: 12 residues. The CDR3 spells CASGTGFPEQFF.

The rearrangement joins TRBV27 to TRBJ2-5; TCRdb outputs TRBD1, but without DNA this stays unchecked. This CDR3 is 14 amino acids long. CDR1 is MNHEY, CDR2 SMNVEV, per germline (reference sequence). Here the CDR3 reads CASSLLGEMETQYF.

The rearrangement joins TRBV3-1 to TRBJ2-1; there is no DNA to check the TCRdb D call of TRBD1. The CDR3 is 15 residues long. CDR1 is LGHDT, CDR2 YNNKEL, per germline (reference sequence). The chain's CDR3 is CASSPSSDPLNEQFF.

The V and J genes are TRBV9 and TRBJ2-2. CDR3 length: 11 residues. CDR1 is SGDLS, CDR2 YYNGEE, per germline. CDR3 in amino acids: CASSEAGELFF. The full variable domain, its missing parts supplied by reference TRBV9 and TRBJ2-2, is DSGVTQTPKHLITATGQRVTLRCSPRSGDLSVYWYQQSLDQGLQFLIQYYNGEERAKGNILERFSAQQFPDLHSELNLSSLELGDSALYFCASSEAGELFFGEGSRLTVL.

The gene calls are TRBV15 and TRBJ2-1. CDR1 is LNHNV and CDR2 is YYDKDF in the germline V gene (reference sequence). CDR3 length: 15 residues. The CDR3 sequence: CATSVGHSSYNEQFF.

The chain carries TRBV29-1 and TRBJ2-3; TCRdb's assignment of TRBD1 cannot be checked, as there is no DNA. The CDR3 loop spans 15 amino acids. Germline assignment: CDR1 SQVTM and CDR2 ANQGSEA. The CDR3 sequence: CSVVGGGWSTDTQYF.

The chain uses TRBV30 and TRBJ1-6; TCRdb gives TRBD1 as the D gene, but with no DNA this cannot be confirmed. CDR3 size: 13 residues. CDR1 is GTSNPN and CDR2 is SVGIG in the germline V gene (reference sequence). CDR3 protein: CAWRGTDNSPLHF. Supplemented by reference TRBV30 and TRBJ1-6, the full variable domain reads SQTIHQWPATLVQPVGSPLSLECTVEGTSNPNLYWYRQAAGRGLQLLFYSVGIGQISSEVPQNLSASRPQDRQFILSSKKLLLSDSGFYLCAWRGTDNSPLHFGNGTRLTVT.

This chain uses TRBV7-3 with TRBJ2-7; TCRdb picks TRBD1, but there is no DNA to check that call. CDR1 and CDR2 (germline): SGHTA, FQGTGA. The CDR3 totals 15 residues. CDR3 sequence reads: CASSLTPGDAYEQYF.

J is TRBJ2-7 and V is TRBV29-1; TCRdb's D call, TRBD1, is unchecked because there is no DNA. The CDR3 has 13 residues. CDR1 is SQVTM, CDR2 ANQGSEA, per germline. The chain's CDR3 is CSVELRQTYEQYF.

This chain uses TRBV7-6 with TRBJ2-1; TCRdb calls TRBD2, which cannot be checked without DNA. Germline lookup yields CDR1 SGHVS and CDR2 FNYEAQ. CDR3 length: 13 residues. CDR3 amino acids: CASSFVGTPEQFF.

The V call is TRBV19, the J call TRBJ2-4. This CDR3 contains 14 residues. Germline CDR1 is LNHDA and CDR2 is SQIVND (reference sequence). The CDR3 sequence: CASSMELAADIQYF.

The genes are TRBV4-1 and TRBJ2-1. This CDR3 region has 12 residues. Germline V gene sequence: CDR1 MGHRA, CDR2 YSYEKL. CDR3 region: CASSQASGEQFF.

The rearrangement joins TRBV14 to TRBJ2-2. Per germline, CDR1 SGHDN and CDR2 FVKESK. The length of the CDR3 is 16 residues. The chain's CDR3 is CASSLSTGGTTGELFF.

The chain recombines TRBV29-1 with TRBJ2-5; TCRdb's D gene call, TRBD1, goes unchecked for lack of DNA. The germline gives CDR1 SQVTM, CDR2 ANQGSEA. This CDR3 is 15 amino acids long. The CDR3 sequence: CSVVQGVEGGETQYF.

V gene TRBV10-3 combines with J gene TRBJ2-7; absent DNA, TCRdb's TRBD1 call cannot be checked. From germline, CDR1 is ENHRY and CDR2 SYGVKD. The CDR3 is made up of 15 amino acids. The CDR3: CAIRQGQVGSYEQYF.

The chain has TRBV12-3 or TRBV12-4 and TRBJ2-2; the D call of TRBD2 rests on TCRdb alone, since no DNA is present to check it. The CDR3 consists of 15 residues. CDR3: CASSLTSGDTGELFF.

The rearrangement joins TRBV20-1 to TRBJ2-1; there is no DNA to check the TCRdb D call of TRBD2. Germline CDR1 DFQATT, CDR2 SNEGSKA (reference sequence). This CDR3 is built from 15 residues. This CDR3 is CSARDLAGADNEQFF.

V gene TRBV7-8 combines with J gene TRBJ2-2. The CDR3 runs 14 residues. Germline V gene sequence: CDR1 SGHVS, CDR2 FQNEAQ. The chain's CDR3 is CASSPRFDTGELFF.

This sequence joins TRBV27 and TRBJ2-7; TCRdb proposes TRBD2, but this gene call is untestable without DNA. Germline lookup yields CDR1 MNHEY and CDR2 SMNVEV (reference sequence). The CDR3 totals 13 residues. The CDR3 protein is CASWPEGSYEQYF.

The chain combines TRBV5-1 with TRBJ1-2; the D gene TCRdb calls, TRBD1, cannot be checked with no DNA. CDR3 length equals 16 residues. Germline V lookup: CDR1 SGHRS, CDR2 YFSETQ. The chain's CDR3 is CASSFSPGHQNYGYTF.

V gene TRBV15 combines with J gene TRBJ2-7; the D call from TCRdb, TRBD1, cannot be confirmed without DNA. Germline loops: CDR1 LNHNV, CDR2 YYDKDF (reference sequence). The CDR3 consists of 15 residues. CDR3 loop: CATSRPDRDASEQYF.

The rearrangement links TRBV19 to TRBJ1-4. Germline CDR1 LNHDA, CDR2 SQIVND (reference sequence). The CDR3 contains 17 residues. The CDR3 protein is CASSSLNLQEGEEKLFF.

This rearrangement joins TRBV11-2 to TRBJ2-2; as DNA is missing, the TRBD2 call by TCRdb cannot be tested. Germline V CDR1 and CDR2: SGHAT, FQNNGV. The length of the CDR3 is 18 residues. The CDR3 sequence is CASSLVPRTSLNTGELFF.

The chain uses TRBV11-2 and TRBJ2-1. Germline loops: CDR1 SGHAT, CDR2 FQNNGV. This CDR3 is 13 amino acids long. CDR3 residues: CATNLGLYNEQFF. The whole variable domain, remainder taken from reference TRBV11-2 and TRBJ2-1, is EAGVAQSPRYKIIEKRQSVAFWCNPISGHATLYWYQQILGQGPKLLIQFQNNGVVDDSQLPKDRFSAERLKGVDSTLKIQPAKLEDSAVYLCATNLGLYNEQFFGPGTRLTVL.